The text below deals with one T cell receptor beta chain. Per the original methods: Reference gene primer amplification yielded estimated nucleated cell counts. Method: immunoSEQ multiplex PCR; TCRdb's copy keeps in-frame clones and lacks some. V and J calls and clone size are as listed in that table; D and trimming were resolved from the DNA. The sample holds some 290,000 clones, roughly 90% seen once. This record comes from a study of blood T cell repertoires in COVID-19. As for the study in general: Sites in the United States, Italy and Spain provided acute and convalescent COVID-19 samples. Nucleic acid was either cDNA or gDNA, and it came from T cells, B-cell-depleted T cells, or PBMCs.

After removal of 2 bases from V and 2 bases from J, the junction contained 9 bases not matched to a gene. The CDR3 spans 16 residues. The germline gives CDR1 MNHEY, CDR2 SVGAGI. A Seattle source enrolled patients during active infection and followed them longitudinally. This sequence joins TRBV6-5 and TRBJ2-7, with 7 bases lining up with TRBD1. This sequence was found in a woman younger than 45 with COVID-19, enrolled during active disease. The sample consisted of peripheral blood. The CDR3 nucleotides are TGTGCCAGCAGTTACGGGCTCGCAGGGGGTACCTACGAGCAGTACTTC. This sequence encodes CASSYGLAGGTYEQYF.